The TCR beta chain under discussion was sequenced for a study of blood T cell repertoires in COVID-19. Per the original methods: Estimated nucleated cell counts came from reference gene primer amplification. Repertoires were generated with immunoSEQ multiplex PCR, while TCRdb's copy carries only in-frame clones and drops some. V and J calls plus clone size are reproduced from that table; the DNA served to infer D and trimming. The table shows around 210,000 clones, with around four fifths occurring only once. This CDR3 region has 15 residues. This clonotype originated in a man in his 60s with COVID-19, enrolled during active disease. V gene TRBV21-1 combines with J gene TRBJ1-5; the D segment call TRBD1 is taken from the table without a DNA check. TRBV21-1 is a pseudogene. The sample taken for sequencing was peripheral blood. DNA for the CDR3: TGTGCCAGCAGCCCGGACAAAATCAACAATCAGCCCCAGCATTTT. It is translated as CASSPDKINNQPQHF.